One sample yielded the 16 T cell receptor beta chains listed below, sequenced in a study of CD8+ T cells in alopecia areata. The sequencing template was cDNA reverse transcribed from extracted RNA. The method was immunoSEQ multiplex PCR; TCRdb's version includes in-frame clones alone and lacks a portion of them. The sample has 150,000 to 200,000 clones, approximately 61% seen once. The treatment was: oral pan-JAK inhibitor, 5-10 mg twice daily. The sample was CD4+ T cells sorted from blood, taken at week 24, from a patient treated with tofacitinib. The source of these receptors is a human donor with alopecia areata.

The chain uses TRBV5-6 and TRBJ2-2; maybe TRBD1 (5 bases). From germline, CDR1 is SGHDT and CDR2 YYEEEE. Trimming cost V 1 base and J 4 bases, with 14 bases left between them. This CDR3 is built from 16 residues. CDR3 protein: CASSLPSGHITGELFF. CDR3 DNA: TGTGCCAGCAGCTTGCCGAGTGGACACATCACCGGGGAGCTGTTTTTT.

The table lists this clone with a few counts. The chain has TRBV6-6 and TRBJ2-5, with 8 bases that match TRBD2. J gave up 4 bases and V 7 bases, and 11 bases lay outside the gene matches. Germline loops: CDR1 MNHNY, CDR2 SVGAGI (reference sequence). The CDR3 runs 15 residues. The CDR3 sequence is CASTPIAGLGETQYF. The CDR3 DNA reads TGTGCCAGCACTCCTATAGCGGGGTTGGGAGAGACCCAGTACTTC.

This clone occurred once. CDR3 nucleotide sequence: TGTGCCAGCAGCATAAACCGCTACGAGCAGTACTTC. Translation gives CASSINRYEQYF. This chain uses TRBV7-9 with TRBJ2-7; D is uncertain. V was clipped by 5 bases and J by 3 bases, with 8 bases between them. This CDR3 region has 12 residues. Germline V gives CDR1 SEHNR, CDR2 FQNEAQ (reference sequence).

The chain links TRBV4-3 to TRBJ2-5, with 10 bases aligning to TRBD2. The CDR3 runs 15 residues. Germline CDR1 and CDR2: LGHNA and YSLEER. Trimming cost V 3 bases and J 2 bases; bases outside gene matches: 3. The CDR3 DNA is TGCGCCAGCAGCCATATACTAGCGGGACAAGAGACCCAGTACTTC. Its protein is CASSHILAGQETQYF.

This clone has only a few counts. Other DNA sequences of this sample code for an identical CDR3. The chain couples TRBV29-1 to TRBJ1-1; D may be TRBD1 (5 bases). The CDR3 runs to 12 residues. Germline V CDR1 and CDR2: SQVTM, ANQGSEA. V was cut by 5 bases and J by 5 bases, with 12 bases left in between. CDR3 coding DNA: TGCAGCGTTACCAGGGTTAGAACTGAAGCTTTCTTT. Translated: CSVTRVRTEAFF.

This clone appeared many times. The chain has TRBV4-3 and TRBJ2-7; 11 bases are shared with TRBD1. The CDR3 has 17 amino acids. V lost 0 bases to trimming and J lost 3 bases; unmatched junction nucleotides: 7. The germline V gene encodes CDR1 LGHNA and CDR2 YSLEER. CDR3 amino acids: CASSQDLLGQGVYEQYF. The CDR3 DNA reads as TGCGCCAGCAGCCAAGATCTTCTGGGACAGGGGGTCTACGAGCAGTACTTC.

The CDR3 sequence: CASRGPSSYEQYF. CDR3 nucleotides: TGTGCCAGCAGGGGCCCGAGCTCCTACGAGCAGTACTTC. The V call is TRBV6-5, the J call TRBJ2-7, with D uncertain. This CDR3 region has 13 residues. V was shortened by 6 bases and J by 0 bases, with 9 bases between the two germline ends. CDR1 and CDR2 (germline): MNHEY, SVGAGI.

The CDR3 DNA sequence: TGCGCCAGCAGCGTCGGATCAGCCTACAATGAGCAGTTCTTC. It encodes CASSVGSAYNEQFF. This rearrangement joins TRBV5-1 to TRBJ2-1, with D unclear. CDR1 SGHRS and CDR2 YFSETQ come from the germline V gene. V was shortened by 4 bases and J by 2 bases, with 10 bases between the two germline ends. The CDR3 sequence is 14 residues long.

This clone appeared a few times. The chain joins TRBV11-1 to TRBJ1-1, with TRBD1 matching over 9 bases. Germline lookup yields CDR1 SGHAT and CDR2 FQDESV (reference sequence). The V segment lost 5 bases and the J segment 2 bases; nucleotides outside the gene matches: 6. CDR3 length: 15 amino acids. CDR3 amino acids: CASSPGQGHNTEAFF. CDR3 bases: TGTGCCAGCAGCCCCGGACAGGGGCATAACACTGAAGCTTTCTTT.

The V gene is TRBV5-7, the J gene TRBJ2-2, with 7 bases aligning to TRBD1. TRBV5-7 is an ORF for which the function is uncertain. V trimming: 4 bases; J trimming: 2 bases; junction bases outside the gene matches: 5. The CDR3 contains 15 residues. The CDR3, as DNA: TGTGCCAGCAGCGCTCGGGACAGTAACACCGGGGAGCTGTTTTTT. It specifies CASSARDSNTGELFF.

J is TRBJ2-3 and V is TRBV29-1; the match to TRBD2 covers 10 bases. CDR1 SQVTM and CDR2 ANQGSEA come from the germline V gene. V lost 4 bases and J lost 5; bases outside the gene matches: 6. The CDR3 is made up of 14 amino acids. The CDR3 protein is CSVGKAGGIDTQYF. Written as DNA, the CDR3 is TGCAGCGTTGGGAAAGCGGGGGGGATAGATACGCAGTATTTT.

The genes are TRBV29-1 and TRBJ1-2, with D unclear. This CDR3 is built from 13 residues. Germline lookup yields CDR1 SQVTM and CDR2 ANQGSEA. Trimming took off 3 bases at V and 6 bases at J, with 14 bases between the two ends. The CDR3 here is CSVDGPKIDGYTF. As DNA, the CDR3 is TGCAGCGTTGACGGACCAAAGATCGATGGCTACACCTTC.

This clone was seen repeatedly, ten times or more. V gene TRBV5-1 combines with J gene TRBJ2-1; D is perhaps TRBD1 or TRBD2 (6 bases each). Trimming removed 0 bases from V and 4 bases from J, with 17 bases in between. Germline V lookup: CDR1 SGHRS, CDR2 YFSETQ. The CDR3 spans 17 residues. The CDR3 bases are TGCGCCAGCAGCTTGGCCGGGGGCTCCCGCTCATACAATGAGCAGTTCTTC. It specifies CASSLAGGSRSYNEQFF.

The chain joins TRBV15 to TRBJ2-1, with D unclear. V lost 3 bases and J lost 4, with 7 bases in between. In germline, CDR1 is LNHNV, CDR2 YYDKDF (reference sequence). This CDR3 is built from 13 residues. This CDR3 reads CATSSGPYNEQFF. For the CDR3, the DNA is TGTGCCACCAGCAGCGGGCCTTACAATGAGCAGTTCTTC.

This clone was observed a few times. The chain has TRBV7-2 and TRBJ1-2, with D possibly matching TRBD1 (6 bases). Per the germline V gene, CDR1 is SGHTA and CDR2 is FQGNSA. The CDR3 contains 16 residues. V was shortened by 5 bases and J by 1 base, with 17 bases between the two germline ends. CDR3 region: CASSQQSTGNNYGYTF. The CDR3 nucleotides are TGTGCCAGCAGCCAACAATCCACAGGGAATAACTATGGCTACACCTTC.

The chain carries TRBV29-1 and TRBJ1-2; D gene unclear. Trimming left V 4 bases short and J 0 bases short, with 6 bases between. The length of the CDR3 is 12 residues. Germline V gene sequence: CDR1 SQVTM, CDR2 ANQGSEA. This chain's CDR3 is CSVGWANYGYTF. CDR3 coding DNA: TGCAGCGTTGGCTGGGCTAACTATGGCTACACCTTC. The full variable domain, with the rest looked up from reference TRBV29-1 and TRBJ1-2, is SAVISQKPSRDICQRGTSLTIQCQVDSQVTMMFWYRQQPGQSLTLIATANQGSEATYESGFVIDKFPISRPNLTFSTLTVSNMSPEDSSIYLCSVGWANYGYTFGSGTRLTVV.